The TCR beta chain under discussion was sequenced for a study of T cells in localized non-small cell lung cancer. Study results and caveats: Detection in adjacent lung was observed for a median roughly 55 of the top 100 tumor clones.

CDR1 and CDR2 (germline): SEHNR, FQNEAQ (reference sequence). Trimming pared 5 bases from V and 5 bases from J, leaving 21 bases between. This CDR3 spans 17 amino acids. In the case of this clone: Its antigen is undetermined.

Sequencing used immunoSEQ multiplex PCR; TCRdb keeps in-frame clones, though not all of them. Among about 72,000 clones listed, about four fifths were seen once. The sequence derives from a female donor aged 60 or older with stage I lung adenocarcinoma. This sample comprised peripheral blood, obtained before any cancer treatment. The chain recombines TRBV7-9 with TRBJ1-4; D is uncertain. CDR3 DNA sequence: TGTGCCAGCAGCGCCCCTCGTGGAGCCAGGACGAATGAAAAACTGTTTTTT. Translation gives CASSAPRGARTNEKLFF.